At least ten counts were recorded for the clone carrying this T cell receptor (beta chain). Its antigen is unknown. This record comes from a study of blood T cells in healthy people across ages. Findings of the study overall: Roughly linear declines in TCR beta diversity per million T cells occurred with age.

CDR3 size: 14 residues. The ends were cut back, 5 bases at V and 0 bases at J, with 10 bases in the middle. Using a J-beta primer mix together with a sample-barcoded 5' primer, a second PCR was run for roughly 7 to 11 cycles. TCRdb re-called the 5' RACE reads through MiXCR, storing one row per CDR3 protein. The sample includes 650,000 to 1,000,000 distinct CDR3 sequences, 30% to 45% of them seen just once. This sequence originates from a man younger than 30 in good health. The sample consisted of blood. This rearrangement joins TRBV12-3 or TRBV12-4 to TRBJ1-1; no definite D call. The CDR3 nucleotides are TGTGCCAGCAGTCCCACCACCTTGAACACTGAAGCTTTCTTT. Translation gives CASSPTTLNTEAFF.